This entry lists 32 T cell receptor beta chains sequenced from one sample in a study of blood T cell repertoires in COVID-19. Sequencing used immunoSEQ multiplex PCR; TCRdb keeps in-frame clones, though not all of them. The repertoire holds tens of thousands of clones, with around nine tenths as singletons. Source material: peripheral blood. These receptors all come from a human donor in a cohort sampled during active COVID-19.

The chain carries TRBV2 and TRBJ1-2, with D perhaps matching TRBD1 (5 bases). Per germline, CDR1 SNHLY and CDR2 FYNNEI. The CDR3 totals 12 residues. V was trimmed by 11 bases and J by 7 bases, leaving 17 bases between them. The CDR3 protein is CAGGGVRAGYTF. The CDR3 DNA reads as TGTGCCGGGGGGGGTGTGAGGGCTGGCTACACCTTC. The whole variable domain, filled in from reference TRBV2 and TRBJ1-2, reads EPEVTQTPSHQVTQMGQEVILRCVPISNHLYFYWYRQILGQKVEFLVSFYNNEISEKSEIFDDQFSVERPDGSNFTLKIRSTKLEDSAMYFCAGGGVRAGYTFGSGTRLTVV.

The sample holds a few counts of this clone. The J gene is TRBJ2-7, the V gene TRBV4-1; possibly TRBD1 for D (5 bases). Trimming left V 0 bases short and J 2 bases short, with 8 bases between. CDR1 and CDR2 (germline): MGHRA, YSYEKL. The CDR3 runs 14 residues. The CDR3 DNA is TGCGCCAGCAGCCAAGAAGAAGGGGCCTACGAGCAGTACTTC. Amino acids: CASSQEEGAYEQYF.

CDR3: CASSLAGLRLGTDTQYF. The CDR3 DNA is TGTGCCAGCAGCTTAGCGGGACTTCGACTAGGCACAGATACGCAGTATTTT. The chain combines TRBV7-3 with TRBJ2-3, with D perhaps TRBD2 (6 bases). The germline V gene has CDR1 SGHTA and CDR2 FQGTGA. V was pared by 2 bases and J by 1 base, with 16 bases between. The CDR3 is made up of 17 amino acids.

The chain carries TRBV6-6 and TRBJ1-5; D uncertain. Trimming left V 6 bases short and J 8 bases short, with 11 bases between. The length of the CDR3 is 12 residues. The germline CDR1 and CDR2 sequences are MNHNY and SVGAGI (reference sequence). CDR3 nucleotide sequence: TGTGCCAGCAGGAGGGTTGGTGAGCCCCAGCATTTT. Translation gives CASRRVGEPQHF.

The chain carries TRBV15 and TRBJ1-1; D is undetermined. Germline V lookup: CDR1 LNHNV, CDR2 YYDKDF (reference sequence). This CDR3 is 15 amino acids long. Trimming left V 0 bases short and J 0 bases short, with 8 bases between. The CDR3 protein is CATSREPGMNTEAFF. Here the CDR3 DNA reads TGTGCCACCAGCAGAGAGCCAGGAATGAACACTGAAGCTTTCTTT.

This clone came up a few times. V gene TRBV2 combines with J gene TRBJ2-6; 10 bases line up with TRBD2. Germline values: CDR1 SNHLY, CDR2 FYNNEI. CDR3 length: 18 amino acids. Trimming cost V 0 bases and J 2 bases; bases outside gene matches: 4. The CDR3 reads CASSEAGTSDPGANVLTF. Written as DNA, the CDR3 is TGTGCCAGCAGTGAAGCGGGGACTAGCGACCCTGGGGCCAACGTCCTGACTTTC. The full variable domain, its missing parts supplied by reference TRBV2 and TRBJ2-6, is EPEVTQTPSHQVTQMGQEVILRCVPISNHLYFYWYRQILGQKVEFLVSFYNNEISEKSEIFDDQFSVERPDGSNFTLKIRSTKLEDSAMYFCASSEAGTSDPGANVLTFGAGSRLTVL.

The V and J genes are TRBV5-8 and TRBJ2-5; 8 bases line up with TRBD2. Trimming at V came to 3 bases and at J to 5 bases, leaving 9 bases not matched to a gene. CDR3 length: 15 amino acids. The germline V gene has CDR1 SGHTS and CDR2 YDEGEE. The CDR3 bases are TGTGCCAGCAGCTCGGTCGGACTAGCCGGGGAGACCCAGTACTTC. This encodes CASSSVGLAGETQYF. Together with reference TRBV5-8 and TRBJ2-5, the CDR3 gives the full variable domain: EAGVTQSPTHLIKTRGQQATLRCSPISGHTSVYWYQQALGLGLQFLLWYDEGEERNRGNFPPRFSGRQFPNYSSELNVNALELEDSALYLCASSSVGLAGETQYFGPGTRLLVL.

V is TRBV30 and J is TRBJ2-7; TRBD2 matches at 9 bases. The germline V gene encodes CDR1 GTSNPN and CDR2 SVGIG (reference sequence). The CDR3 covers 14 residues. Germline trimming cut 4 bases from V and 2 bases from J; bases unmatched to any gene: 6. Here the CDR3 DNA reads TGTGCCTGGATGGATGCGGGAGGGCCCTACGAGCAGTACTTC. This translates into CAWMDAGGPYEQYF.

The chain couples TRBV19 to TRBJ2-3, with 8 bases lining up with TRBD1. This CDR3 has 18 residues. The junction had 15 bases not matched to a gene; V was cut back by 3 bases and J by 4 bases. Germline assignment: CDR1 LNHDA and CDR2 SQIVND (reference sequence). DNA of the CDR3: TGTGCCAGTAGTATTTTCGGGGGACAGGTCGGTCGGGCAGATACGCAGTATTTT. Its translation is CASSIFGGQVGRADTQYF. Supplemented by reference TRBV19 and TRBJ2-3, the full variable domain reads DGGITQSPKYLFRKEGQNVTLSCEQNLNHDAMYWYRQDPGQGLRLIYYSQIVNDFQKGDIAEGYSVSREKKESFPLTVTSAQKNPTAFYLCASSIFGGQVGRADTQYFGPGTRLTVL.

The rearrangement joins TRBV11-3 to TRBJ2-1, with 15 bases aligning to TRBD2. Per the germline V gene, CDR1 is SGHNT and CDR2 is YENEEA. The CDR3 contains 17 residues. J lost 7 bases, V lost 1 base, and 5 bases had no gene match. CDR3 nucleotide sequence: TGTGCCAGCAGCTTAGGCTTGGGGACTAGCGGGAGGAATGAGCAGTTCTTC. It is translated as CASSLGLGTSGRNEQFF.

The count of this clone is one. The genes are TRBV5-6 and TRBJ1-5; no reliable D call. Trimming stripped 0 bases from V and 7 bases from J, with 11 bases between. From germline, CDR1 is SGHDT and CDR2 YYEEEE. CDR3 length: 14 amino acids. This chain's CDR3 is CASSLVGTGQPQHF. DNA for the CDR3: TGTGCCAGCAGCTTGGTAGGAACGGGGCAGCCCCAGCATTTT.

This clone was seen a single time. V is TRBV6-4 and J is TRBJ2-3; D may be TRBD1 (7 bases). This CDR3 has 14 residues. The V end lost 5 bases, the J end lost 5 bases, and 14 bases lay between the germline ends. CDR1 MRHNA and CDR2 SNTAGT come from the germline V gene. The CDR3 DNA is TGTGCCAGCAGTCGTGGCAGGGGGGAAGATACGCAGTATTTT. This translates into CASSRGRGEDTQYF.

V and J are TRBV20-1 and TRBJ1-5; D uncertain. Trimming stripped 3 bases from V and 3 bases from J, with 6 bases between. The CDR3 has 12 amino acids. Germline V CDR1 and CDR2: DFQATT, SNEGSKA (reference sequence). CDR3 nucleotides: TGCAGTGCTAGTACGGTCAATCAGCCCCAGCATTTT. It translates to CSASTVNQPQHF.

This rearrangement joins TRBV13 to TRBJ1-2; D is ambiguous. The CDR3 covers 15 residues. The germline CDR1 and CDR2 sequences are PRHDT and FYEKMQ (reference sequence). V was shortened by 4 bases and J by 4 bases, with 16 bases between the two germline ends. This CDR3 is CASSSSWTGSYGYTF. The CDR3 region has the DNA TGTGCCAGCAGCTCTAGCTGGACGGGAAGCTATGGCTACACCTTC.

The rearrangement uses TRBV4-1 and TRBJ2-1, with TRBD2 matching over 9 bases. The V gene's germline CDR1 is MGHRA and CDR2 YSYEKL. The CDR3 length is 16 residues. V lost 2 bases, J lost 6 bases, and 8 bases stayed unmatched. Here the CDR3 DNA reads TGCGCCAGCAGCCAACAACCGGGACTAGCATTCAATGAGCAGTTCTTC. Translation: CASSQQPGLAFNEQFF.

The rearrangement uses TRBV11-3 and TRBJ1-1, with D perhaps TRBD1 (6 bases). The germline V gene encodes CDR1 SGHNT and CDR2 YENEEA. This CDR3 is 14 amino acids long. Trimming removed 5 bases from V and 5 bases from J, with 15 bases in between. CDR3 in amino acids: CASSRGGSLTEAFF. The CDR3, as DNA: TGTGCCAGCAGCCGGGGGGGCAGTCTGACTGAAGCTTTCTTT.

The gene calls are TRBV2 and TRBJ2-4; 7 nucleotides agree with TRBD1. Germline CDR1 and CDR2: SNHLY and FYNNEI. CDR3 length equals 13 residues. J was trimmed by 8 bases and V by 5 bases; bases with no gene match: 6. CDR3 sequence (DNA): TGTGCCAGCAGTCGGGACAGTGGGGACATTCAGTACTTC. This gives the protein CASSRDSGDIQYF.

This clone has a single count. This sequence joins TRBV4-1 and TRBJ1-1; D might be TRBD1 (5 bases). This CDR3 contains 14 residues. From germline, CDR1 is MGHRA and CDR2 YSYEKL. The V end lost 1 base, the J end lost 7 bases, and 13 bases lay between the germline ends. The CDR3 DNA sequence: TGCGCCAGCAGCCAAGTCGACAGTCCCCGTGAAGCTTTCTTT. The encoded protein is CASSQVDSPREAFF.

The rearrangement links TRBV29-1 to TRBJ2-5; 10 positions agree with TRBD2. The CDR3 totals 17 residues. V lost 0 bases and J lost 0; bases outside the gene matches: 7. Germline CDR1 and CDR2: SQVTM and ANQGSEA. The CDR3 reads CSVEDELAGPYQETQYF. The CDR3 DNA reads TGCAGCGTTGAAGACGAACTAGCGGGGCCGTACCAAGAGACCCAGTACTTC.

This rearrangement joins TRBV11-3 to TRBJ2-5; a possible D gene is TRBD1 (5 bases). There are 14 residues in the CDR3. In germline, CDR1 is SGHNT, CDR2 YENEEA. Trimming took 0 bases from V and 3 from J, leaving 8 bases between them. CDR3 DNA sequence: TGTGCCAGCAGCTTAGACAGGGTGGAAGAGACCCAGTACTTC. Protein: CASSLDRVEETQYF.

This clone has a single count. CDR3 loop: CASSQEGLYGYTF. The CDR3 DNA reads TGTGCCAGCAGCCAAGAGGGGCTATATGGCTACACCTTC. This chain links TRBV3-1 (or the pseudogene TRBV3-2) with TRBJ1-2; TRBD1 might be the D (5 bases). CDR1 and CDR2 (germline): LGHDT, YNNKEL (reference sequence). Trimming removed 0 bases at V and 5 bases at J, with 7 bases between. This CDR3 is 13 amino acids long.

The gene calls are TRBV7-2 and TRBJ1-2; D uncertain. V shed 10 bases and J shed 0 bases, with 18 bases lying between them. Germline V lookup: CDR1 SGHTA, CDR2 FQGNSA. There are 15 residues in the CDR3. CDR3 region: CATVNWVGANYGYTF. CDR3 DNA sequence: TGTGCCACCGTTAACTGGGTGGGAGCTAACTATGGCTACACCTTC.

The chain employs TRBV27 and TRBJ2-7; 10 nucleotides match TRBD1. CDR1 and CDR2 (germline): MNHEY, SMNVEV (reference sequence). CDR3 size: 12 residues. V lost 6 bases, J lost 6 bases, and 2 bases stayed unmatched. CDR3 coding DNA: TGTGCCAGCAGACGGGACAGGGGCGAGCAGTACTTC. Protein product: CASRRDRGEQYF.

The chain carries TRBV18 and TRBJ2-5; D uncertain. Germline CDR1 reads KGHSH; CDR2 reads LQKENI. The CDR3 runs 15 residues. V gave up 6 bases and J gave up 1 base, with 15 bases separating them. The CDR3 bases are TGTGCCAGCTCCCGCCGTGGGCACCCCCAAGAGACCCAGTACTTC. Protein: CASSRRGHPQETQYF.

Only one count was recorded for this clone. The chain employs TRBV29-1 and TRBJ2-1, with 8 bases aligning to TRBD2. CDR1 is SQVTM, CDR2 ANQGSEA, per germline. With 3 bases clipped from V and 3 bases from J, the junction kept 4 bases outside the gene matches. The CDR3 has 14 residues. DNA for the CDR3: TGCAGCGTTGACAGGCGGGGGGACTACAATGAGCAGTTCTTC. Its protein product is CSVDRRGDYNEQFF.

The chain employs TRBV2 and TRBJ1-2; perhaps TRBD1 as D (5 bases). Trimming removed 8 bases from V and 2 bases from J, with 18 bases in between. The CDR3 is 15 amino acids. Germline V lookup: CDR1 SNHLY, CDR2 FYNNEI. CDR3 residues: CASSAITTANYGYTF. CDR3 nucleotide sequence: TGTGCCAGCTCCGCTATTACGACAGCGAACTATGGCTACACCTTC.

CDR3 nucleotide sequence: TGTGCCAGCAGTCTATACCGGGACAGGGTTTCTGATGGCTACACCTTC. Its protein product is CASSLYRDRVSDGYTF. The chain carries TRBV28 and TRBJ1-2, with 9 bases lining up with TRBD1. After removal of 5 bases from V and 6 bases from J, the junction contained 13 bases not matched to a gene. CDR1 and CDR2 from the germline V gene are MDHEN and SYDVKM. The CDR3 has 16 amino acids.

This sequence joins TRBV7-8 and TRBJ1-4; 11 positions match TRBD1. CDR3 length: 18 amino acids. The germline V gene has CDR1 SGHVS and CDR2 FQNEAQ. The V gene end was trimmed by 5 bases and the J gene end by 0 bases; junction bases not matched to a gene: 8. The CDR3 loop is CASSRGTGGLATNEKLFF. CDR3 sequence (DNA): TGTGCCAGCAGCCGCGGGACAGGGGGACTCGCAACTAATGAAAAACTGTTTTTT.

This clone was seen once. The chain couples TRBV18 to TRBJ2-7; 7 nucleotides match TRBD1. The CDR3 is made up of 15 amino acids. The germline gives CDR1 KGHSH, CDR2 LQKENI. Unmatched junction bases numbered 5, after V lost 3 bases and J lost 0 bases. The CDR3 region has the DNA TGTGCCAGCTCACCCGGGACAGCCTACTCCTACGAGCAGTACTTC. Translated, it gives CASSPGTAYSYEQYF.

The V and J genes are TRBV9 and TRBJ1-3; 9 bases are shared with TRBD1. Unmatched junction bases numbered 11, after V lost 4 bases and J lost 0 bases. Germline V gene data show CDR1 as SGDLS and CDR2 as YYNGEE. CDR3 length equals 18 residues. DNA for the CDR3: TGTGCCAGCAGCCCTAATATGGGACAGGGAGGCTCTGGAAACACCATATATTTT. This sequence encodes CASSPNMGQGGSGNTIYF.

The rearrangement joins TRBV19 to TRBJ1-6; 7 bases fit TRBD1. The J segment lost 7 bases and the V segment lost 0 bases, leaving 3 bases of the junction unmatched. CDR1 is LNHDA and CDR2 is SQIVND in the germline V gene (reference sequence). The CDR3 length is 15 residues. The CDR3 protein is CASSIEGQQNSPLHF. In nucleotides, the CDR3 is TGTGCCAGTAGTATAGAGGGACAGCAAAATTCACCCCTCCACTTT.

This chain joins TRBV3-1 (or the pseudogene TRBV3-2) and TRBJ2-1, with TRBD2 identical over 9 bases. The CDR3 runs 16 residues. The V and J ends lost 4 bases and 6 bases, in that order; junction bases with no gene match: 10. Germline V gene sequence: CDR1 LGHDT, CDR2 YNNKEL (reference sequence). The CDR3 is CASSPQAGGRINEQFF. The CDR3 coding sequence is TGTGCCAGCAGCCCCCAAGCGGGGGGCCGAATCAATGAGCAGTTCTTC.